The 21 T cell receptor beta chains below all came from one sample that was sequenced in a study of blood T cell repertoires in COVID-19. Method: immunoSEQ multiplex PCR; TCRdb's copy keeps in-frame clones and lacks some. This sample has 200,000 to 250,000 clones; 84% occur once, and the top ten carry 1.8%. Material for sequencing was PBMCs or T cells enriched from blood (not recorded which). All receptors come from a man in his sixties who had recovered from COVID-19.

In its sample, this clone was seen once. This chain connects TRBV5-5 to TRBJ2-1; maybe TRBD1 (6 bases). This CDR3 is built from 17 residues. V lost 0 bases, J lost 8 bases, and 21 bases lay in between. From germline, CDR1 is SGHKS and CDR2 YYEKEE (reference sequence). CDR3 loop: CASSLEPPGVPPDEQFF. The CDR3, as DNA: TGTGCCAGCAGCTTGGAGCCCCCAGGGGTCCCGCCCGATGAGCAGTTCTTC.

The V call is TRBV19, the J call TRBJ2-2; TRBD1 matches at 10 bases. CDR3 length equals 16 residues. Trimming removed 6 bases from V and 4 bases from J; junction bases left unmatched: 8. Germline V CDR1 and CDR2: LNHDA, SQIVND (reference sequence). CDR3 bases: TGTGCCAGTAGGCCCGGGACAGGGGTTAGCACCGGGGAGCTGTTTTTT. It is translated as CASRPGTGVSTGELFF. The complete variable domain, with remaining parts taken from reference TRBV19 and TRBJ2-2, reads DGGITQSPKYLFRKEGQNVTLSCEQNLNHDAMYWYRQDPGQGLRLIYYSQIVNDFQKGDIAEGYSVSREKKESFPLTVTSAQKNPTAFYLCASRPGTGVSTGELFFGEGSRLTVL.

The rearrangement uses TRBV19 and TRBJ2-2; D gene unclear. Germline CDR1 LNHDA, CDR2 SQIVND (reference sequence). This CDR3 is 15 amino acids long. The V and J ends lost 3 bases and 3 bases respectively, with 11 bases between them. DNA of the CDR3: TGTGCCAGTAGTATCTACGGAGCCGACACCGGGGAGCTGTTTTTT. Protein: CASSIYGADTGELFF.

This clone was observed a handful of times. V gene TRBV5-1 combines with J gene TRBJ2-7, with TRBD1 matching 9 bases. The CDR3 loop spans 14 amino acids. CDR1 is SGHRS and CDR2 is YFSETQ in the germline V gene. V dropped 5 bases and J dropped 4; count of bases not matched to a gene: 7. In nucleotides, the CDR3 is TGCGCCAGCAGAAACCCGACAGGGGGGTACGAGCAGTACTTC. Protein product: CASRNPTGGYEQYF.

The chain joins TRBV10-3 to TRBJ1-1; 12 bases agree with TRBD1. V gave up 1 base and J gave up 0 bases; unmatched junction bases: 3. Germline V gene lookup returns CDR1 ENHRY and CDR2 SYGVKD. CDR3 length: 17 amino acids. CDR3 region: CAISEFRDRGLNTEAFF. For the CDR3, the DNA is TGTGCCATCAGTGAGTTCCGGGACAGGGGGCTGAACACTGAAGCTTTCTTT.

The V call is TRBV6-2 or TRBV6-3, the J call TRBJ1-6; no clear D gene. V was shortened by 1 base and J by 7 bases, with 8 bases between the two germline ends. The CDR3 is 14 residues long. Germline lookup yields CDR1 MNHEY and CDR2 SVGEGT. The DNA for the CDR3 is TGTGCCAGCAGTTACTACGGGGTCAATTCACCCCTCCACTTT. Protein: CASSYYGVNSPLHF.

The rearrangement links TRBV4-1 to TRBJ1-6; D remains ambiguous. Trimming left V 0 bases short and J 12 bases short, with 12 bases between. From germline, CDR1 is MGHRA and CDR2 YSYEKL. CDR3 length: 14 amino acids. CDR3 sequence reads: CASSQDRVARPLHF. The CDR3 DNA reads as TGCGCCAGCAGCCAAGATCGGGTAGCCAGACCCCTCCACTTT.

The chain carries TRBV2 and TRBJ2-7, with unresolved D. The CDR3 loop spans 15 amino acids. Trimming took 2 bases from V and 2 from J, leaving 13 bases between them. Per the germline V gene, CDR1 is SNHLY and CDR2 is FYNNEI. CDR3 sequence reads: CASSESRSETYEQYF. In DNA form, the CDR3 reads TGTGCCAGCAGTGAAAGCCGGAGTGAAACCTACGAGCAGTACTTC.

The chain links TRBV24-1 to TRBJ2-1, with 8 bases aligning to TRBD1. Trimming removed 4 bases from V and 9 bases from J; junction bases left unmatched: 10. This CDR3 region has 15 residues. Germline-derived CDR1 and CDR2 are KGHDR and SFDVKD. The CDR3 DNA reads TGTGCCACCAGTGACTCAGGACAGGGTAGGTTTGAGCAGTTCTTC. It translates to CATSDSGQGRFEQFF.

The genes are TRBV7-9 and TRBJ2-3; 7 bases fit TRBD1. The germline V gene encodes CDR1 SEHNR and CDR2 FQNEAQ (reference sequence). With 6 bases clipped from V and 2 bases from J, the junction kept 5 bases outside the gene matches. The CDR3 is 14 residues long. The CDR3 nucleotides read TGTGCCAGCAGGATGGACAGGAACACAGATACGCAGTATTTT. Translated: CASRMDRNTDTQYF.

The rearrangement joins TRBV4-3 to TRBJ1-5; 9 bases map to TRBD1. V lost 4 bases to trimming and J lost 6 bases; unmatched junction nucleotides: 10. Germline assignment: CDR1 LGHNA and CDR2 YSLEER. The CDR3 totals 16 residues. CDR3 nucleotide sequence: TGCGCCAGCAGCCTACCTCGGGACAGGGAGATTCAGCCCCAGCATTTT. Amino acid sequence: CASSLPRDREIQPQHF.

This rearrangement joins TRBV5-6 to TRBJ2-1, with TRBD2 matching 11 bases. The trim removed 5 bases at V and 5 bases at J, leaving 6 bases unmatched. The CDR3 runs to 15 residues. Germline CDR1 and CDR2: SGHDT and YYEEEE. In nucleotides, the CDR3 is TGTGCCAGCAGTCCCGGGACTAGCGGTGACAATGAGCAGTTCTTC. Amino acids: CASSPGTSGDNEQFF. Full variable domain (missing parts from reference TRBV5-6 and TRBJ2-1): DAGVTQSPTHLIKTRGQQVTLRCSPKSGHDTVSWYQQALGQGPQFIFQYYEEEERQRGNFPDRFSGHQFPNYSSELNVNALLLGDSALYLCASSPGTSGDNEQFFGPGTRLTVL.

The rearrangement uses TRBV4-1 and TRBJ2-6; D perhaps matches TRBD1 (5 bases). The CDR3 length is 17 residues. Trimming removed 0 bases from V and 0 bases from J, with 9 bases in between. From germline, CDR1 is MGHRA and CDR2 YSYEKL. The CDR3 nucleotides read TGCGCCAGCAGCCAAGATGACAGAAACTCTGGGGCCAACGTCCTGACTTTC. This encodes CASSQDDRNSGANVLTF.

The count of this clone is one. This rearrangement joins TRBV18 to TRBJ2-3, with 7 bases aligning to TRBD1. Losses at the gene ends were 2 bases for V and 4 bases for J; bases not matched to a gene: 9. The germline gives CDR1 KGHSH, CDR2 LQKENI. The CDR3 totals 16 residues. The CDR3: CASSPGPGGAPDTQYF. The CDR3 DNA reads as TGTGCCAGCTCACCAGGCCCAGGGGGTGCGCCAGATACGCAGTATTTT.

The chain uses TRBV30 and TRBJ1-6; D possibly corresponds to TRBD1 (5 bases). Germline CDR1 reads GTSNPN; CDR2 reads SVGIG (reference sequence). The CDR3 totals 16 residues. The germline V and J ends were trimmed by 3 bases and 9 bases, with 21 bases remaining between them. The CDR3 spells CAWRAAVHRLFSPLHF. The CDR3, as DNA: TGTGCCTGGAGAGCTGCAGTCCACAGGTTATTTTCACCCCTCCACTTT.

The chain links TRBV11-2 to TRBJ1-2; TRBD1 matches 9 bases. There are 14 residues in the CDR3. Germline loops: CDR1 SGHAT, CDR2 FQNNGV. Trimming cost V 7 bases and J 6 bases; bases outside gene matches: 9. In nucleotides, the CDR3 is TGTGCCAGCACCTTGAGGACAGGGGTTAATGGCTACACCTTC. It is translated as CASTLRTGVNGYTF.

The CDR3 sequence is CASSPTGTEEKLFF. CDR3 DNA sequence: TGTGCCAGCAGCCCGACAGGGACGGAGGAAAAACTGTTTTTT. The J gene is TRBJ1-4, the V gene TRBV14; 7 bases agree with TRBD1. CDR3 length equals 14 residues. CDR1 and CDR2 (germline): SGHDN, FVKESK. V lost 4 bases, J lost 8 bases, and 7 bases stayed unmatched.

V and J are TRBV13 and TRBJ1-1; D is perhaps TRBD1 (5 bases). The CDR3 runs to 14 residues. Trimming pared 2 bases from V and 0 bases from J, leaving 7 bases between. From germline, CDR1 is PRHDT and CDR2 FYEKMQ (reference sequence). CDR3 residues: CASSLLGLNTEAFF. The CDR3, as DNA: TGTGCCAGCAGCTTATTGGGGCTGAACACTGAAGCTTTCTTT.

The genes are TRBV14 and TRBJ1-1, with D possibly being TRBD1 (6 bases). The CDR3 loop spans 18 amino acids. The V gene's germline CDR1 is SGHDN and CDR2 FVKESK. V lost 3 bases and J lost 0, with 20 bases in between. CDR3 region: CASSHLGARATMNTEAFF. The DNA for the CDR3 is TGTGCCAGCAGCCACCTGGGGGCCAGGGCTACCATGAACACTGAAGCTTTCTTT. Combining the CDR3 with reference TRBV14 and TRBJ1-1 gives the whole variable domain EAGVTQFPSHSVIEKGQTVTLRCDPISGHDNLYWYRRVMGKEIKFLLHFVKESKQDESGMPNNRFLAERTGGTYSTLKVQPAELEDSGVYFCASSHLGARATMNTEAFFGQGTRLTVV.

This clone was recorded once. CDR3 DNA: TGTGCTAGTGGTTCCGGACAGGGCCGCACAGATACGCAGTATTTT. Translated: CASGSGQGRTDTQYF. The rearrangement uses TRBV12-5 and TRBJ2-3, with TRBD1 matching 8 bases. The CDR3 runs to 15 residues. Losses at the gene ends were 4 bases for V and 1 base for J; bases not matched to a gene: 4. CDR1 LGHNT and CDR2 FRNRAP come from the germline V gene.

The chain uses TRBV19 and TRBJ1-5, with no clear D. Germline CDR1 is LNHDA and CDR2 is SQIVND (reference sequence). Trimming left V 3 bases short and J 2 bases short, with 8 bases between. CDR3 length: 14 amino acids. The CDR3 nucleotides are TGTGCCAGTAGTATTATAGCTGGCAATCAGCCCCAGCATTTT. It is translated as CASSIIAGNQPQHF.